This TCR beta chain was retrieved from a study of vaccination and CD4 T cells after COVID-19. Whole-study context: Convalescent patients had positive nasal swab PCR results for SARS-CoV-2. Disease was mild in fewer than 10 and severe in one. Study-level points and caveats: The study sampled relatively few convalescent patients and omitted early post-infection timepoints.

The treatment: approximately 9-day PBMC culture with coronavirus spike peptide pools or control peptides (ViraFEST assay). Regarding this clonotype: Its antigen is currently unknown.

The Oncomine TCR Beta short-read assay sequenced DNA from cultured CD4+ T cells. A single record per CDR3 protein comes from TCRdb applying MiXCR to the PCR reads. This sample yields about 7,100 distinct CDR3 sequences, of which roughly 67% are seen a single time; 22% belongs to the top ten. This CDR3 spans 15 amino acids. Germline assignment: CDR1 MNHEY and CDR2 SVGEGT. V was clipped by 10 bases and J by 7 bases, with 23 bases between them. Sequenced input: CD4+ T cells from blood, cultured in vitro. The V gene is TRBV6-2 or TRBV6-3, the J gene TRBJ1-5; perhaps TRBD1 as D (5 bases). This sequence originates from a human donor who had recovered from COVID-19. DNA for the CDR3: TGTGCCACCGATTCCCGCGGGACGGCGAAACAGCCCCAGCATTTT. Translating gives CATDSRGTAKQPQHF.